Listed here is a single TCR beta chain. Produced via immunoSEQ multiplex PCR; TCRdb's table is partial and in-frame only. Among more than 65,000 clones listed, roughly four fifths were seen once. The record originates from a study of blood T cell repertoires in COVID-19. Turning to the study itself: Specimens from acute and convalescent COVID-19 originated in the United States, Italy and Spain. In each case, the material was cDNA or gDNA derived from T cells, B-cell-depleted T cells, or PBMCs.

The CDR3 has 14 residues. The trim removed 7 bases at V and 5 bases at J, leaving 7 bases unmatched. Germline CDR1 is SGHTA and CDR2 is FQGTGA. Sequencing was carried out using peripheral blood. The receptor's source is an elderly woman with acute or convalescent COVID-19. V and J are TRBV7-3 and TRBJ1-1; 10 nucleotides agree with TRBD1. The CDR3 DNA is TGTGCCAGCAAACCGACAGGGGGCAGAACTGAAGCTTTCTTT. Translating gives CASKPTGGRTEAFF.